The source of this T cell receptor beta chain is a study of shared clonotypes between healthy human individuals. Across the study: Serving as donors were a couple of women and a few men, whose ages spanned 18 to 49. Per-donor plates numbered three CD4 naive, three CD4 memory, two CD8 naive and one CD8 memory. Study results and caveats: Around 5.4% of naive CD4 clonotypes were common to several donors. Naive subsets usually exceeded memory subsets in estimated richness.

Some clones are missing from TCRdb's copy, which holds only in-frame ones; the method was immunoSEQ multiplex PCR. The table has fewer than 2.5 million clones, 80% to 95% seen once. This clone was recorded once. The antigen is not known. There are 14 residues in the CDR3. V lost 3 bases, J lost 5 bases, and 3 bases stayed unmatched. Looked up from germline, CDR1 is MNHNS and CDR2 is SASEGT. Sequencing was carried out using naive CD4+ T cells from PBMCs. Sample subset: CD45RA+ positively selected. The clonotype originates from a man between 18 and 35 years old in good health. Some clones in this sample may be carry-over from other donors' samples. The chain employs TRBV6-1 and TRBJ2-5, with TRBD1 identical over 10 bases. The CDR3 sequence: CASSETGGRETQYF. CDR3 nucleotides: TGTGCCAGCAGTGAGACAGGGGGCCGTGAGACCCAGTACTTC.